A selection of T cell receptor beta chains follows, all from one sample in a study of T cell clones after liver transplantation. Measured with immunoSEQ multiplex PCR; TCRdb has only the in-frame clones, and not every one. The top ten clones hold about 10% of a sample with approximately 55,000 clones, 65% to 80% of them seen once. The sequences come from CD4+ T cells from blood, collected around 54 months after liver transplant. These receptors all come from a human patient who received a liver transplant. Some T cells may be graft donor cells. CDR3s include the opening cysteine and the closing phenylalanine or tryptophan. The D gene is left open where the match is weak. Size values are once, few and many counts, or a class for expanded clones, and some rows have none.

>TRBV18|TRBJ1-2|-|-
CASSPMSRADGYTF
TGTGCCAGCTCACCCATGTCCAGGGCGGATGGCTACACCTTC
>TRBV21-1|TRBJ2-7|-|few
CASSKKRDREDHEQYF
TGTGCCAGCAGCAAAAAGCGGGACAGGGAGGACCACGAGCAGTACTTC
>TRBV4-1|TRBJ2-1|TRBD2|-
CASSQAGLAGGLEQFF
TGCGCCAGCAGCCAGGCGGGACTAGCGGGGGGGCTTGAGCAGTTCTTC
>TRBV6-1|TRBJ2-3|-|few
CASSPTRSTDTQYF
TGTGCCAGCAGCCCTACTAGGAGCACAGATACGCAGTATTTT
>TRBV10-3|TRBJ1-5|-|-
CAISESTQGQPQHF
TGTGCCATCAGTGAGTCGACTCAGGGTCAGCCCCAGCATTTT
>TRBV27|TRBJ2-5|-|-
CASSNSKGPKGETQYF
TGTGCCAGCAGTAACAGTAAAGGGCCTAAAGGGGAGACCCAGTACTTC
>TRBV7-9|TRBJ2-5|-|-
CASEDLGETQYF
TGTGCCAGCGAGGACCTAGGGGAGACCCAGTACTTC
>TRBV7-3|TRBJ1-6|TRBD1|few
CASSEQGDSPLHF
TGTGCCAGCAGTGAGCAGGGGGATTCACCCCTCCACTTT
>TRBV27|TRBJ1-1|-|few
CASSLSPYTEAFF
TGTGCCAGCAGTTTATCACCTTACACTGAAGCTTTCTTT
>TRBV6-6|TRBJ1-2|TRBD1|-
CASSYGTDRGYGYTF
TGTGCCAGCAGTTACGGGACCGACAGGGGCTATGGCTACACCTTC
>TRBV11-2|TRBJ2-7|TRBD1|-
CASSTRDRVGEQYF
TGTGCCAGCAGCACAAGGGACAGGGTGGGGGAGCAGTACTTC
>TRBV28|TRBJ1-1|-|once
CASSSAAGLGTEAFF
TGTGCCAGCAGTTCCGCCGCAGGGCTTGGGACTGAAGCTTTCTTT
>TRBV29-1|TRBJ2-5|-|-
CSVEWTAAPETQYF
TGCAGCGTTGAATGGACAGCGGCCCCAGAGACCCAGTACTTC
>TRBV6-6|TRBJ2-7|-|-
CASSPPQSYEQYF
TGTGCCAGCAGCCCCCCTCAGTCCTACGAGCAGTACTTC
>TRBV20-1|TRBJ2-1|-|-
CSARIGREQFF
TGCAGTGCTAGAATTGGGCGGGAGCAGTTCTTC
>TRBV10-3|TRBJ2-2|TRBD1|-
CAIQPQGVTNTGELFF
TGTGCCATACAACCCCAGGGGGTGACGAACACCGGGGAGCTGTTTTTT
>TRBV29-1|TRBJ2-3|-|-
CSVVIQGIDTQYF
TGCAGCGTTGTCATCCAGGGTATAGATACGCAGTATTTT
>TRBV27|TRBJ1-5|TRBD1|-
CASRPGTGGNQPQHF
TGTGCCAGCAGACCCGGGACAGGGGGGAATCAGCCCCAGCATTTT
>TRBV18|TRBJ1-6|TRBD1|-
CASSQGQGAQGSPLHF
TGTGCCAGCTCACAAGGACAGGGGGCTCAAGGTTCACCCCTCCACTTT
>TRBV2|TRBJ2-1|TRBD2|-
CASSELAGGSGEQFF
TGTGCCAGCAGTGAACTAGCGGGGGGGTCCGGTGAGCAGTTCTTC
>TRBV7-9|TRBJ1-2|TRBD1|-
CASSPSGQGKNGYTF
TGTGCCAGCAGCCCATCAGGACAGGGTAAAAATGGCTACACCTTC
>TRBV14|TRBJ2-3|TRBD2|-
CASSQAIPSGLAGVGSTDTQYF
TGTGCCAGCAGCCAAGCGATACCTTCGGGACTAGCGGGGGTCGGCAGCACAGATACGCAGTATTTT
>TRBV25-1|TRBJ1-6|-|medium-sized
CASSGRHNSPLHF
TGTGCCAGCAGTGGGCGCCATAATTCACCCCTCCACTTT
>TRBV10-3|TRBJ1-2|TRBD1|-
CAISDPRDRGGGYTF
TGTGCCATCAGTGATCCCCGGGACAGGGGAGGTGGCTACACCTTC
>TRBV9|TRBJ2-5|TRBD2|-
CASSVGPAGGQETQYF
TGTGCCAGCAGCGTAGGCCCAGCGGGGGGGCAAGAGACCCAGTACTTC
>TRBV13|TRBJ1-3|-|-
CASSLEGTGNTIYF
TGTGCCAGCAGCTTAGAAGGGACCGGAAACACCATATATTTT
>TRBV9|TRBJ2-1|-|-
CASSVGSIDEQFF
TGTGCCAGCAGCGTAGGTAGTATCGATGAGCAGTTCTTC